The source of this TCR beta chain is a study of blood T cells in healthy people across ages. Overall study results and limits: For the donors, CMV status was unknown and possibly confounded expanded clonotype changes. Roughly linear declines in TCR beta diversity per million T cells occurred with age.

The germline gives CDR1 SEHNR, CDR2 FQNEAQ (reference sequence). V gave up 4 bases and J gave up 1 base, with 7 bases separating them. The CDR3 is 13 amino acids. PCR was performed a second time for roughly 7 to 12 cycles using a sample-barcoded 5' primer and a J-beta primer mix. Unique molecular identifiers of 12 random nucleotides labeled each cDNA. Each CDR3 protein gets one entry after TCRdb re-called the 5' RACE reads with MiXCR. The sample yields around 1,800,000 distinct CDR3 sequences, roughly two fifths seen once. Total RNA was isolated from each sample in quantities of at least 6 micrograms. This clonotype was counted ten times or more. What it recognizes is unknown.

The sequenced material came from blood. The chain recombines TRBV7-9 with TRBJ2-5; the D is unclear. The sequence derives from a human donor in good health. CDR3 in amino acids: CASSSYIQETQYF. The CDR3 DNA reads as TGTGCCAGCAGCTCCTATATCCAAGAGACCCAGTACTTC.